The 30 T cell receptor beta chains given below trace back to one sample, sequenced in a study of T cell repertoires in cytomegalovirus infection. TCRdb reprocessed the reads with MiXCR, giving one entry per CDR3 protein. Of approximately 180,000 distinct CDR3 sequences in the sample, approximately 18% were seen once. Sequencing used CD8+ T cells from PBMCs. Receptors were obtained from a human donor in good health (CMV status not recorded). Some clones in this sample may be carry-over from other donors' samples.

The sample holds a few counts of this clonotype. The chain uses TRBV6-2 or TRBV6-3 and TRBJ1-2; D is unresolved. The length of the CDR3 is 12 residues. V was cut by 2 bases and J by 1 base, with 2 bases left in between. Per germline, CDR1 MNHEY and CDR2 SVGEGT. CDR3 DNA sequence: TGTGCCAGCAGTTACGGTAACTATGGCTACACCTTC. It specifies CASSYGNYGYTF.

The rearrangement uses TRBV2 and TRBJ2-3; D is perhaps TRBD2 (5 bases). The germline V and J ends were trimmed by 3 bases and 4 bases, with 11 bases remaining between them. Germline CDR1 and CDR2: SNHLY and FYNNEI. The CDR3 has 14 amino acids. CDR3 DNA: TGTGCCAGCAGTGATCCGGGAATCTCAGATACGCAGTATTTT. Its translation is CASSDPGISDTQYF. Complete variable domain (other parts from reference TRBV2 and TRBJ2-3): EPEVTQTPSHQVTQMGQEVILRCVPISNHLYFYWYRQILGQKVEFLVSFYNNEISEKSEIFDDQFSVERPDGSNFTLKIRSTKLEDSAMYFCASSDPGISDTQYFGPGTRLTVL.

This clonotype has a handful of counts. The gene calls are TRBV6-2 or TRBV6-3 and TRBJ1-1, with 8 bases fitting TRBD1. This CDR3 has 20 amino acids. With V trimmed by 6 bases and J by 2 bases, 23 bases remained unmatched. Germline CDR1 is MNHEY and CDR2 is SVGEGT. The CDR3 sequence: CASRDPQGASSQTLNTEAFF. As DNA, the CDR3 is TGTGCCAGCAGAGACCCCCAGGGGGCGTCATCCCAGACCCTTAACACTGAAGCTTTCTTT.

This chain joins TRBV29-1 and TRBJ2-7, with 7 positions matching TRBD1. The CDR3 totals 14 residues. With V trimmed by 4 bases and J by 0 bases, 6 bases remained unmatched. Germline-derived CDR1 and CDR2 are SQVTM and ANQGSEA. CDR3 in DNA: TGCAGCGTTGTTCCGGGACAGCGCTCCTACGAGCAGTACTTC. Translated, it gives CSVVPGQRSYEQYF.

This clonotype was counted a few times. The V call is TRBV7-2, the J call TRBJ2-5; 15 bases match TRBD2. The CDR3 runs 20 residues. V dropped 0 bases and J dropped 5; count of bases not matched to a gene: 13. CDR1 is SGHTA, CDR2 FQGNSA, per germline. The CDR3 spells CASSLAFQRTSGGARETQYF. The CDR3 DNA follows: TGTGCCAGCAGCTTAGCGTTCCAAAGGACTAGCGGGGGGGCCAGGGAGACCCAGTACTTC.

This clonotype has more than one count but fewer than ten. The chain carries TRBV7-3 and TRBJ1-1, with TRBD1 matching 9 bases. J was trimmed by 1 base and V by 1 base; bases with no gene match: 10. CDR1 SGHTA and CDR2 FQGTGA come from the germline V gene. The CDR3 is made up of 18 amino acids. In DNA, the CDR3 is TGTGCCAGCAGCTTAAGGCACACGGACAGGGGATCGAACACTGAAGCTTTCTTT. This sequence encodes CASSLRHTDRGSNTEAFF.

This chain connects TRBV14 to TRBJ2-6; maybe TRBD1 (6 bases). V was pared by 3 bases and J by 2 bases, with 14 bases between. This CDR3 is 17 amino acids long. Germline CDR1 SGHDN, CDR2 FVKESK. CDR3 sequence (DNA): TGTGCCAGCAGCCATTTACGCAGGGGAACTGGGGCCAACGTCCTGACTTTC. This encodes CASSHLRRGTGANVLTF.

The chain has TRBV10-2 and TRBJ2-5; D unclear. Trimming removed 5 bases from V and 2 bases from J, with 12 bases in between. Per germline, CDR1 WSHSY and CDR2 SAAADI. This CDR3 has 14 amino acids. For the CDR3, the DNA is TGCGCCAGCAGTCCCCGGGCAGATCAAGAGACCCAGTACTTC. Its protein is CASSPRADQETQYF.

In regard to this clonotype: One junction end does not reproduce the germline sequence, and a read error may be involved. The chain has TRBV6-5 and TRBJ2-7; D unclear. Germline CDR1 MNHEY, CDR2 SVGAGI. The CDR3 has 11 residues. The CDR3 DNA is TGTGCCCGCAGAAAGGGTACCGAGCAGTACTTC. This gives the protein CARRKGTEQYF.

This clonotype was observed at least ten times. The chain joins TRBV7-2 to TRBJ2-7, with TRBD1 matching over 11 bases. J was trimmed by 2 bases and V by 5 bases; bases with no gene match: 2. From germline, CDR1 is SGHTA and CDR2 FQGNSA. This CDR3 has 14 residues. DNA of the CDR3: TGTGCCAGCAGCCGGGGACAGGGGGCCTACGAGCAGTACTTC. It codes for CASSRGQGAYEQYF.

The chain is built from TRBV4-1 and TRBJ1-5; D is unresolved. Trimming stripped 4 bases from V and 3 bases from J, with 16 bases between. The CDR3 has 16 residues. The germline CDR1 and CDR2 sequences are MGHRA and YSYEKL. The CDR3 DNA is TGCGCCAGCAGCCCACGGACGGCCGGCACCAATCAGCCCCAGCATTTT. As protein: CASSPRTAGTNQPQHF.

This clonotype was picked up a small number of times. The rearrangement uses TRBV20-1 and TRBJ1-1, with D perhaps TRBD1 (6 bases). Per the germline V gene, CDR1 is DFQATT and CDR2 is SNEGSKA (reference sequence). The CDR3 is 11 amino acids. V was trimmed by 6 bases and J by 4 bases, leaving 9 bases between them. CDR3 amino acids: CSAEGGTEAFF. The CDR3 DNA sequence: TGCAGTGCCGAAGGGGGCACTGAAGCTTTCTTT.

The chain has TRBV7-8 and TRBJ2-7; no reliable D call. Trimming took off 5 bases at V and 1 base at J, with 9 bases between the two ends. From germline, CDR1 is SGHVS and CDR2 FQNEAQ. The CDR3 consists of 13 residues. The CDR3 DNA reads TGTGCCAGCAGCACCGGACGTTCCTACGAGCAGTACTTC. This gives the protein CASSTGRSYEQYF.

This clonotype was detected a few times. In DNA, the CDR3 is TGTGCCAGCAGTCCACGGGAGAACTATGGCTACACCTTC. It yields the protein CASSPRENYGYTF. The chain carries TRBV7-6 and TRBJ1-2; D ambiguous. The V end was cut by 6 bases, the J end by 2 bases, with 10 bases between. This CDR3 is 13 amino acids long. Germline CDR1 reads SGHVS; CDR2 reads FNYEAQ.

The chain employs TRBV6-2 or TRBV6-3 and TRBJ2-3; TRBD1 or TRBD2 may be the D gene (6 bases each). Germline V gene data show CDR1 as MNHEY and CDR2 as SVGEGT. This CDR3 is 17 amino acids long. V was pared by 7 bases and J by 1 base, with 21 bases between. CDR3 sequence reads: CASTGRQARGGTDTQYF. DNA of the CDR3: TGTGCCAGCACAGGCCGACAGGCGCGGGGTGGCACAGATACGCAGTATTTT.

A few counts support this clonotype. The chain has TRBV5-4 and TRBJ2-1; 12 bases are shared with TRBD1. Per the germline V gene, CDR1 is SGHNT and CDR2 is YYREEE (reference sequence). Losses at the gene ends were 2 bases for V and 9 bases for J; bases not matched to a gene: 6. The CDR3 loop spans 15 amino acids. In DNA form, the CDR3 reads TGTGCCAGCAGCTTCCGGGACAGGGGGCTGGTTGAGCAGTTCTTC. Translated: CASSFRDRGLVEQFF.

The chain links TRBV28 to TRBJ1-1; no firm D call. The CDR3 is made up of 14 amino acids. The ends were cut back, 1 base at V and 4 bases at J, with 10 bases in the middle. Looked up from germline, CDR1 is MDHEN and CDR2 is SYDVKM. The CDR3 DNA follows: TGTGCCAGCAGTTTATCCTCCCTAACCACTGAAGCTTTCTTT. Its protein is CASSLSSLTTEAFF.

This chain uses TRBV28 with TRBJ2-1; 14 nucleotides agree with TRBD2. With V trimmed by 2 bases and J by 4 bases, 7 bases remained unmatched. Germline V gives CDR1 MDHEN, CDR2 SYDVKM. This CDR3 comprises 18 residues. Written as DNA, the CDR3 is TGTGCCAGCAGTTTAAGGACTAGCGGGGGGCTTGATTACAATGAGCAGTTCTTC. Translating it yields CASSLRTSGGLDYNEQFF.

The CDR3 DNA is TGCGCCAGCAGCCACGGCGGGGGGGCGGATACGCAGTATTTT. Translation gives CASSHGGGADTQYF. The V call is TRBV4-1, the J call TRBJ2-3; 9 nucleotides match TRBD2. There are 14 residues in the CDR3. The junction had 4 bases not matched to a gene; V was cut back by 3 bases and J by 6 bases. Germline CDR1 and CDR2: MGHRA and YSYEKL.

This chain connects TRBV7-9 to TRBJ2-5; 9 nucleotides line up with TRBD2. V was clipped by 7 bases and J by 13 bases; unmatched bases: 19. This CDR3 spans 15 amino acids. Germline CDR1 reads SEHNR; CDR2 reads FQNEAQ (reference sequence). The CDR3 nucleotides are TGTGCCAGCACCACCTCAGCGGGGGGACAGAAAGATAGGTACTTC. This codes for CASTTSAGGQKDRYF.

The chain is built from TRBV4-1 and TRBJ1-4; D is unclear. Per germline, CDR1 MGHRA and CDR2 YSYEKL. This CDR3 is built from 16 residues. V was shortened by 8 bases and J by 5 bases, with 21 bases between the two germline ends. CDR3 region: CASLSRLGRQNEKLFF. As DNA, the CDR3 is TGCGCCAGCCTTAGCCGTTTAGGCAGACAAAATGAAAAACTGTTTTTT.

The genes are TRBV2 and TRBJ2-6; D is perhaps TRBD2 (5 bases). The CDR3 has 17 residues. The germline V gene encodes CDR1 SNHLY and CDR2 FYNNEI. The ends were cut back, 9 bases at V and 1 base at J, with 19 bases in the middle. The CDR3, as DNA: TGTGCCAGGACAAGCCGGCTGAGGGTTTCTGGGGCCAACGTCCTGACTTTC. This sequence encodes CARTSRLRVSGANVLTF.

V and J are TRBV4-1 and TRBJ2-1; possibly TRBD2 for D (6 bases). The CDR3 is 15 residues long. V was clipped by 1 base and J by 1 base, with 8 bases between them. Germline-derived CDR1 and CDR2 are MGHRA and YSYEKL. The CDR3 is CASSQAEGSYNEQFF. The DNA of the CDR3 is TGCGCCAGCAGCCAAGCGGAGGGGTCCTACAATGAGCAGTTCTTC.

This clonotype was recorded a few times. The chain links TRBV29-1 to TRBJ2-5; 9 bases fit TRBD1. Germline V gene lookup returns CDR1 SQVTM and CDR2 ANQGSEA. V shed 7 bases, J shed 1 base, and the junction held 19 bases outside the gene matches. The CDR3 runs to 18 residues. Here the CDR3 DNA reads TGCAGCGCCTTGGACAGGGGACCTACCGTTACTTTCCAAGAGACCCAGTACTTC. Translation: CSALDRGPTVTFQETQYF.

The J gene is TRBJ2-2, the V gene TRBV7-9; TRBD2 agrees at 8 bases. Germline V gene data show CDR1 as SEHNR and CDR2 as FQNEAQ (reference sequence). The trim removed 5 bases at V and 0 bases at J, leaving 5 bases unmatched. The CDR3 sequence is 16 residues long. CDR3 residues: CASSPRRGANTGELFF. CDR3 bases: TGTGCCAGCAGCCCCCGGCGGGGGGCGAACACCGGGGAGCTGTTTTTT.

This clonotype was detected only a few times. The chain combines TRBV29-1 with TRBJ2-2, with D maybe TRBD2 (5 bases). V was pared by 1 base and J by 10 bases, with 13 bases between. The CDR3 is 13 residues long. Germline V lookup: CDR1 SQVTM, CDR2 ANQGSEA. CDR3 coding DNA: TGCAGCGTTGAAGGAGGGTCGGAAGCGGAGCTGTTTTTT. It encodes CSVEGGSEAELFF.

This clonotype was counted only a few times. The rearrangement uses TRBV28 and TRBJ2-7; no clear D. This CDR3 is 14 amino acids long. Germline V gives CDR1 MDHEN, CDR2 SYDVKM. Trimming shortened V by 3 bases and J by 2 bases, and 11 bases separated the two germline ends. CDR3 region: CASSFSGLTYEQYF. CDR3 DNA: TGTGCCAGCAGTTTTTCCGGATTGACCTACGAGCAGTACTTC. Full variable domain (remainder filled in from reference TRBV28 and TRBJ2-7): DVKVTQSSRYLVKRTGEKVFLECVQDMDHENMFWYRQDPGLGLRLIYFSYDVKMKEKGDIPEGYSVSREKKERFSLILESASTNQTSMYLCASSFSGLTYEQYFGPGTRLTVT.

The CDR3 nucleotides read TGTGCCAGCAGCCCCGGATATGGGGGAAACACCGGGGAGCTGTTTTTT. Protein sequence: CASSPGYGGNTGELFF. This chain links TRBV11-3 with TRBJ2-2; possibly TRBD1 or TRBD2 for D (5 bases each). The V and J ends lost 5 bases and 2 bases respectively, with 15 bases between them. The V gene's germline CDR1 is SGHNT and CDR2 YENEEA. The CDR3 covers 16 residues.

The J gene is TRBJ2-7, the V gene TRBV7-2; 11 bases align to TRBD2. This CDR3 has 16 amino acids. CDR1 and CDR2 (germline): SGHTA, FQGNSA. Unmatched junction bases numbered 7, after V lost 1 base and J lost 5 bases. CDR3 sequence reads: CASSLEPSGGQDEQYF. CDR3 coding DNA: TGTGCCAGCAGCTTAGAGCCTAGCGGGGGGCAGGACGAGCAGTACTTC. The variable domain in full, with the rest retrieved from reference TRBV7-2 and TRBJ2-7, is GAGVSQSPSNKVTEKGKDVELRCDPISGHTALYWYRQSLGQGLEFLIYFQGNSAPDKSGLPSDRFSAERTGGSVSTLTIQRTQQEDSAVYLCASSLEPSGGQDEQYFGPGTRLTVT.

J is TRBJ2-5 and V is TRBV10-3, with 9 bases identical to TRBD1. The CDR3 has 14 amino acids. Germline CDR1 ENHRY, CDR2 SYGVKD. Trimming cost V 6 bases and J 4 bases; bases outside gene matches: 6. The CDR3 region is CAISEGQGGETQYF. The CDR3 DNA is TGTGCCATCAGCGAGGGACAGGGTGGAGAGACCCAGTACTTC.